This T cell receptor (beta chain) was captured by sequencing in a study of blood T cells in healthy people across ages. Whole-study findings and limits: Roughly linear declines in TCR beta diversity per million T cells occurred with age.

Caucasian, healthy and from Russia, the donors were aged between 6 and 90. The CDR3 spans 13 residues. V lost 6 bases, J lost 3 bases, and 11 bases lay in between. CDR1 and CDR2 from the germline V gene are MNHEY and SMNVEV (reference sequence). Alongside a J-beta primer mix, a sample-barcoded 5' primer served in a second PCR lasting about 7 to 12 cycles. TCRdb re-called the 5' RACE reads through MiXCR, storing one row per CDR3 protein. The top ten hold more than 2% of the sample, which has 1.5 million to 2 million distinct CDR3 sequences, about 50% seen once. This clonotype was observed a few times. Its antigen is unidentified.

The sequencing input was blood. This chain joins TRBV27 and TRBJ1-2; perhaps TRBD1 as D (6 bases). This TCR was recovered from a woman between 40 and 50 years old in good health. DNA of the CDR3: TGTGCCAGCAGGAGTAAGGGGGACTATGGCTACACCTTC. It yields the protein CASRSKGDYGYTF.